A single sample is the source of the 25 T cell receptor beta chains below, sequenced in a study of cytomegalovirus exposure and HLA in healthy donors. In the PCR, 60 Vbeta and 13 Jbeta primers were used. The protocol was immunoSEQ multiplex PCR, while the TCRdb copy is restricted to in-frame clones and leaves out a portion. In the table there are some 170,000 clones, around 80% of which are singletons. The sample consisted of PBMCs. These receptors were taken from a man aged 25 to 40 in good health and CMV-seronegative.

The chain links TRBV27 to TRBJ1-6; 9 positions match TRBD1. V dropped 6 bases and J dropped 6; count of bases not matched to a gene: 15. CDR3 length: 18 residues. CDR1 is MNHEY, CDR2 SMNVEV, per germline (reference sequence). The CDR3 DNA reads TGTGCCAGCAGCGCAAAACAGGGGGCCCTATTAGGTAATTCACCCCTCCACTTT. Translating it yields CASSAKQGALLGNSPLHF.

This chain links TRBV10-3 with TRBJ1-1; tentative D call: TRBD1 (5 bases). The CDR3 loop spans 12 amino acids. V lost 7 bases and J 5 bases, leaving 11 bases between the germline ends. Germline loops: CDR1 ENHRY, CDR2 SYGVKD. CDR3 DNA: TGTGCCATCACCTCCGGGGGGACTGAAGCTTTCTTT. Translating gives CAITSGGTEAFF.

The chain couples TRBV5-6 to TRBJ2-7; 7 nucleotides match TRBD1. The germline V gene encodes CDR1 SGHDT and CDR2 YYEEEE. The CDR3 runs 15 residues. The V and J ends lost 2 bases and 0 bases, in that order; junction bases with no gene match: 5. CDR3 nucleotides: TGTGCCAGCAGCTTAGGACAGGTCCCCTCCTACGAGCAGTACTTC. This gives the protein CASSLGQVPSYEQYF.

The V and J genes are TRBV13 and TRBJ2-1; no clear D gene. Germline V gives CDR1 PRHDT, CDR2 FYEKMQ (reference sequence). The V end was cut by 5 bases, the J end by 5 bases, with 13 bases between. The CDR3 totals 14 residues. Here the CDR3 DNA reads TGTGCCAGCAGCCACTCTCTTGATAACAATGAGCAGTTCTTC. Translated, it gives CASSHSLDNNEQFF. Combining the CDR3 with reference TRBV13 and TRBJ2-1 gives the whole variable domain AAGVIQSPRHLIKEKRETATLKCYPIPRHDTVYWYQQGPGQDPQFLISFYEKMQSDKGSIPDRFSAQQFSDYHSELNMSSLELGDSALYFCASSHSLDNNEQFFGPGTRLTVL.

This clone was counted once. The rearrangement joins TRBV28 to TRBJ2-5, with a possible D match to TRBD2 (5 bases). Germline V CDR1 and CDR2: MDHEN, SYDVKM. This CDR3 contains 14 residues. Between the trimmed V and J ends, which lost 4 bases and 3 bases, there was a span of 12 bases. The CDR3 sequence: CASSSFRRKETQYF. The CDR3 DNA is TGTGCCAGCAGTTCTTTCCGGAGGAAAGAGACCCAGTACTTC. Together with reference TRBV28 and TRBJ2-5, the CDR3 gives the full variable domain: DVKVTQSSRYLVKRTGEKVFLECVQDMDHENMFWYRQDPGLGLRLIYFSYDVKMKEKGDIPEGYSVSREKKERFSLILESASTNQTSMYLCASSSFRRKETQYFGPGTRLLVL.

The V and J genes are TRBV5-6 and TRBJ2-2, with D perhaps TRBD2 (6 bases). Germline-derived CDR1 and CDR2 are SGHDT and YYEEEE. V lost 3 bases and J lost 6, with 9 bases in between. The CDR3 spans 13 residues. The CDR3 region is CASSYQRAGELFF. The CDR3 nucleotides are TGTGCCAGCAGCTATCAGCGGGCCGGGGAGCTGTTTTTT.

V usage is TRBV9 and J usage is TRBJ1-2; the D gene is possibly TRBD1 (5 bases). The ends were cut back, 4 bases at V and 6 bases at J, with 22 bases in the middle. Germline CDR1 is SGDLS and CDR2 is YYNGEE. CDR3 length: 16 residues. The CDR3 sequence is CASSQDDMGQNHGYTF. For the CDR3, the DNA is TGTGCCAGCAGCCAAGATGATATGGGGCAAAACCATGGCTACACCTTC.

The V and J genes are TRBV9 and TRBJ2-7; 8 positions match TRBD2. Germline-derived CDR1 and CDR2 are SGDLS and YYNGEE. CDR3 length equals 14 residues. With V trimmed by 0 bases and J by 7 bases, 6 bases remained unmatched. This CDR3 reads CASSVGGGSWEQYF. The DNA for the CDR3 is TGTGCCAGCAGCGTAGGCGGGGGGTCGTGGGAGCAGTACTTC.

The J gene is TRBJ2-5, the V gene TRBV2, with 7 bases matching TRBD1. CDR1 is SNHLY and CDR2 is FYNNEI in the germline V gene. Unmatched junction bases numbered 19, after V lost 4 bases and J lost 5 bases. This CDR3 contains 18 residues. Here the CDR3 DNA reads TGTGCCAGCAGTGTAGACAGGGAAGCCTTATCTAAGGGGGAGACCCAGTACTTC. This gives the protein CASSVDREALSKGETQYF.

The chain is built from TRBV9 and TRBJ1-3; 9 nucleotides agree with TRBD1. CDR3 size: 16 residues. V lost 0 bases, J lost 4 bases, and 5 bases stayed unmatched. Germline-derived CDR1 and CDR2 are SGDLS and YYNGEE. CDR3 protein: CASSVAPQGAGNTIYF. DNA for the CDR3: TGTGCCAGCAGCGTAGCGCCACAGGGGGCGGGAAACACCATATATTTT.

This clone was seen only a few times. V gene TRBV5-4 combines with J gene TRBJ1-1; D unresolved. Per germline, CDR1 SGHNT and CDR2 YYREEE (reference sequence). The CDR3 length is 13 residues. Trimming left V 0 bases short and J 1 base short, with 4 bases between. CDR3 amino acids: CASSLGENTEAFF. CDR3 nucleotide sequence: TGTGCCAGCAGCTTGGGAGAGAACACTGAAGCTTTCTTT.

The rearrangement uses TRBV2 and TRBJ2-7; D is uncertain. V was pared by 4 bases and J by 0 bases, with 7 bases between. Looked up from germline, CDR1 is SNHLY and CDR2 is FYNNEI. The CDR3 extends over 13 amino acids. The CDR3 region is CASSVYNSYEQYF. The DNA of the CDR3 is TGTGCCAGCAGTGTTTACAACTCCTACGAGCAGTACTTC.

The V call is TRBV6-1, the J call TRBJ2-7; D is undetermined. The CDR3 is 11 residues long. Germline assignment: CDR1 MNHNS and CDR2 SASEGT. The germline V and J ends were trimmed by 3 bases and 4 bases, with 4 bases remaining between them. The chain's CDR3 is CASSDLYEQYF. The CDR3, as DNA: TGTGCCAGCAGTGACTTATACGAGCAGTACTTC.

This clone has just a few counts. The V call is TRBV5-1, the J call TRBJ1-1, with a tentative D call TRBD1 (6 bases). Germline-derived CDR1 and CDR2 are SGHRS and YFSETQ. V was trimmed by 1 base and J by 5 bases, leaving 15 bases between them. The CDR3 loop spans 15 amino acids. The CDR3 here is CASSLSGRGRTEAFF. The CDR3 DNA reads TGCGCCAGCAGCTTGTCAGGCAGGGGTCGGACTGAAGCTTTCTTT.

This clone was recorded only once. V gene TRBV4-3 combines with J gene TRBJ2-3; D is unclear. Germline values: CDR1 LGHNA, CDR2 YSLEER. Trimming cost V 4 bases and J 2 bases, with 16 bases left between them. The CDR3 consists of 16 residues. In DNA, the CDR3 is TGCGCCAGCAGCCGGGCAGTTAACTTAATCACAGATACGCAGTATTTT. Amino acids: CASSRAVNLITDTQYF.

CDR3 sequence: CASIGGLVYEQYF. As DNA, the CDR3 is TGTGCCAGTATAGGGGGTCTCGTCTACGAGCAGTACTTC. The chain employs TRBV28 and TRBJ2-7; TRBD1 is a possible D gene (6 bases). Between the trimmed V and J ends, which lost 9 bases and 3 bases, there was a span of 15 bases. The germline V gene encodes CDR1 MDHEN and CDR2 SYDVKM. This CDR3 is 13 amino acids long. Full variable domain (outside the CDR3, taken from reference TRBV28 and TRBJ2-7): DVKVTQSSRYLVKRTGEKVFLECVQDMDHENMFWYRQDPGLGLRLIYFSYDVKMKEKGDIPEGYSVSREKKERFSLILESASTNQTSMYLCASIGGLVYEQYFGPGTRLTVT.

This clone showed up just a few times. The V and J genes are TRBV19 and TRBJ1-2; 7 positions match TRBD1. CDR1 and CDR2 (germline): LNHDA, SQIVND (reference sequence). This CDR3 is 12 amino acids long. V was pared by 8 bases and J by 7 bases, with 7 bases of the junction left unmatched. In nucleotides, the CDR3 is TGTGCCAGTCCGGACAGGCTTGGTGGCTACACCTTC. Translated: CASPDRLGGYTF. The variable domain in full, completed from reference TRBV19 and TRBJ1-2, reads DGGITQSPKYLFRKEGQNVTLSCEQNLNHDAMYWYRQDPGQGLRLIYYSQIVNDFQKGDIAEGYSVSREKKESFPLTVTSAQKNPTAFYLCASPDRLGGYTFGSGTRLTVV.

The gene calls are TRBV28 and TRBJ2-5; 7 nucleotides match TRBD1. The trim removed 6 bases at V and 2 bases at J, leaving 9 bases unmatched. The germline V gene has CDR1 MDHEN and CDR2 SYDVKM. The CDR3 has 15 amino acids. The CDR3 loop is CASREPQGVQETQYF. CDR3 sequence (DNA): TGTGCCAGCAGGGAACCCCAGGGGGTTCAAGAGACCCAGTACTTC.

The chain combines TRBV6-6 with TRBJ2-7; TRBD1 matches at 10 bases. CDR3 length: 14 residues. Trimming removed 6 bases from V and 4 bases from J; junction bases left unmatched: 6. Germline values: CDR1 MNHNY, CDR2 SVGAGI (reference sequence). The CDR3 spells CASRVGQGFYEQYF. CDR3 sequence (DNA): TGTGCCAGCAGAGTGGGACAGGGGTTTTACGAGCAGTACTTC.

CDR3 amino acids: CASSGQREQYGYTF. The CDR3 region has the DNA TGTGCCAGCAGTGGGCAAAGGGAGCAATATGGCTACACCTTC. This chain connects TRBV6-6 to TRBJ1-2; the D is unclear. This CDR3 is 14 amino acids long. The germline gives CDR1 MNHNY, CDR2 SVGAGI (reference sequence). Trimming cost V 5 bases and J 5 bases, with 15 bases left between them.

V gene TRBV4-1 combines with J gene TRBJ1-5, with D perhaps matching TRBD1 (5 bases). CDR1 and CDR2 from the germline V gene are MGHRA and YSYEKL. The V end lost 0 bases, the J end lost 1 base, and 10 bases lay between the germline ends. This CDR3 spans 16 amino acids. The CDR3 loop is CASSQDAGRSNQPQHF. CDR3 coding DNA: TGCGCCAGCAGCCAAGATGCAGGGCGCAGCAATCAGCCCCAGCATTTT.

The chain joins TRBV28 to TRBJ2-7; 9 positions agree with TRBD1. This CDR3 has 13 residues. V lost 10 bases to trimming and J lost 0 bases; unmatched junction nucleotides: 4. Germline CDR1 MDHEN, CDR2 SYDVKM. In DNA, the CDR3 is TGTGCCATCAAGACAGGGGGCTCCTACGAGCAGTACTTC. It specifies CAIKTGGSYEQYF.

This clone was seen more than once but under ten times. The rearrangement uses TRBV4-1 and TRBJ2-3; 12 nucleotides match TRBD1. The CDR3 contains 15 residues. J gave up 0 bases and V 8 bases, and 3 bases lay outside the gene matches. The germline V gene encodes CDR1 MGHRA and CDR2 YSYEKL. Written as DNA, the CDR3 is TGCGCCAGCGGGGACAGGGGGCTGAGCACAGATACGCAGTATTTT. Protein: CASGDRGLSTDTQYF.

The J gene is TRBJ1-1, the V gene TRBV19; possible D gene TRBD1, 5 bases. V was trimmed by 2 bases and J by 1 base, leaving 11 bases between them. There are 15 residues in the CDR3. In germline, CDR1 is LNHDA, CDR2 SQIVND (reference sequence). CDR3: CASSITGAGNTEAFF. DNA of the CDR3: TGTGCCAGTAGTATAACTGGGGCAGGGAACACTGAAGCTTTCTTT.

This clone was found once. This rearrangement joins TRBV6-5 to TRBJ2-7, with D unresolved. The V end was cut by 8 bases, the J end by 5 bases, with 13 bases between. Germline CDR1 MNHEY, CDR2 SVGAGI. This CDR3 has 12 amino acids. The CDR3 coding sequence is TGTGCCAGCCGTCGCGGTCCCCACGAGCAGTACTTC. Translating it yields CASRRGPHEQYF.